In its sample, the clone carrying this T cell receptor beta chain was seen a few times. As yet, its antigen is unknown. This sample is drawn from a study of T cells after yellow fever vaccination. Whole-study context: The authors prepared low-cell-number fractions using SMART-Seq v4 Ultra Low Input. Study observations and caveats: Boosting was followed by the reappearance of most primary-vaccination clones (around 95% CD4, 85% to 90% CD8). Although the secondary response was weaker, it peaked faster, at day 5 versus 15.

Deletions cut 5 bases from V and 2 bases from J, with 7 bases between. Per germline, CDR1 LNHNV and CDR2 YYDKDF (reference sequence). The CDR3 runs 12 residues. The authors made TCR cDNA by 5'RACE template switching, adding a universal primer site and UMIs. TCRdb fed the 5' RACE reads into MiXCR, producing one record per CDR3 protein. Of under 600,000 distinct CDR3 sequences in the sample, approximately 12% were seen once. V and J are TRBV15 and TRBJ2-7, with D perhaps being TRBD1 or TRBD2 (5 bases each). The clonotype was recovered from a man aged 30 to 39 who received the YFV17D yellow fever vaccine. Sample: PBMCs, taken on the day of the yellow fever booster vaccination. CDR3: CATSWGPYEQYF. The CDR3 DNA follows: TGTGCCACCAGCTGGGGACCCTACGAGCAGTACTTC.